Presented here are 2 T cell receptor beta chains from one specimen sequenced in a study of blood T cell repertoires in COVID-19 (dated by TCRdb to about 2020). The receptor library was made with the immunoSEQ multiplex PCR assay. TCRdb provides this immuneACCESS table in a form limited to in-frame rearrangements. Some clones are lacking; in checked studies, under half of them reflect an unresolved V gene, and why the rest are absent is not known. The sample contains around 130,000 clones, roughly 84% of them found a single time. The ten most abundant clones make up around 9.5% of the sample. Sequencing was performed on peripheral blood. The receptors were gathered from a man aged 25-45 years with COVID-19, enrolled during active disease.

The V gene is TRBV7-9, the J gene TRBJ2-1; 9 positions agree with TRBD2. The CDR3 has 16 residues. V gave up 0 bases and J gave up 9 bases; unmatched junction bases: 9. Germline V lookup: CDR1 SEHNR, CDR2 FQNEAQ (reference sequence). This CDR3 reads CASSLARLAGAPEQFF. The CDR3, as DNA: TGTGCCAGCAGCTTAGCGCGATTAGCGGGAGCCCCTGAGCAGTTCTTC.

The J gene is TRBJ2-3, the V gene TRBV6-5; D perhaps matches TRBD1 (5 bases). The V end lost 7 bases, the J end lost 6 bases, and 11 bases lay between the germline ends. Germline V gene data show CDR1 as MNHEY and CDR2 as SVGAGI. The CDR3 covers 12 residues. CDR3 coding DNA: TGTGCCAGCAACCCTCCAGGGGATACGCAGTATTTT. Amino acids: CASNPPGDTQYF.